Following are 3 T cell receptor beta chains from one sample sequenced in a study of blood T cells in healthy people across ages. Combining a sample-barcoded 5' primer with a J-beta primer mix, a second PCR ran for roughly 6 to 11 cycles. Via MiXCR, TCRdb re-called the 5' RACE reads, giving one row per CDR3 protein. The top ten clones hold roughly 34% of a sample with roughly 700,000 distinct CDR3 sequences, over 45% of them seen once. The sample consisted of blood. The receptors were sampled from a woman aged 60-75 years in good health.

The chain couples TRBV2 to TRBJ2-2; 8 positions match TRBD1. Germline V gene data show CDR1 as SNHLY and CDR2 as FYNNEI. The CDR3 consists of 18 residues. V shed 0 bases, J shed 5 bases, and the junction held 11 bases outside the gene matches. In nucleotides, the CDR3 is TGTGCCAGCAGTGAAGCGCTTCGAGGGACAGGTCGTACCGGGGAGCTGTTTTTT. Protein product: CASSEALRGTGRTGELFF.

This clonotype was recorded only once. V gene TRBV3-1 combines with J gene TRBJ1-1; no firm D call. Trimming removed 0 bases at V and 11 bases at J, with 19 bases between. This CDR3 has 15 amino acids. Germline V gene sequence: CDR1 LGHDT, CDR2 YNNKEL (reference sequence). This CDR3 reads CASSQELLGRPRAFF. For the CDR3, the DNA is TGTGCCAGCAGCCAAGAGCTTTTGGGTCGACCGAGGGCTTTCTTT.

As to this clonotype: This may stem from a read error, because a much larger clone lies one nucleotide away. The rearrangement links TRBV7-3 to TRBJ2-1; 8 nucleotides align to TRBD2. The germline V gene encodes CDR1 SGHTA and CDR2 FQGTGA. CDR3 length equals 15 residues. V lost 8 bases to trimming and J lost 8 bases; unmatched junction nucleotides: 14. CDR3 sequence reads: CASGNGRAVADEQFF. The DNA of the CDR3 is TGTGCCAGCGGCAACGGGAGGGCCGTTGCAGATGAGCAGTTCTTC. The variable domain in full, with the rest retrieved from reference TRBV7-3 and TRBJ2-1, is GAGVSQTPSNKVTEKGKYVELRCDPISGHTALYWYRQSLGQGPEFLIYFQGTGAADDSGLPNDRFFAVRPEGSVSTLKIQRTERGDSAVYLCASGNGRAVADEQFFGPGTRLTVL.